The T cell receptor (beta chain) described here comes from a study of blood T cell repertoires in COVID-19. Study background: Collection of acute and convalescent COVID-19 samples took place in the United States, Italy and Spain. In each case, the material was cDNA or gDNA derived from T cells, B-cell-depleted T cells, or PBMCs.

The J segment lost 4 bases and the V segment lost 0 bases, leaving 2 bases of the junction unmatched. The CDR3 is made up of 14 amino acids. Per germline, CDR1 WSHSY and CDR2 SAAADI. In the original workflow: Amplification with reference gene primers provided the estimates of nucleated cell counts. Generated by immunoSEQ multiplex PCR, the TCRdb table keeps only in-frame clones and is missing some. The V and J calls and clone size come from that table; D and trimming were worked out from the DNA. The sample carries around 270,000 clones, around 88% recorded once. The chain joins TRBV10-2 to TRBJ1-2, with TRBD1 matching 7 bases. The origin of this receptor is a middle-aged man with acute or convalescent COVID-19. Sequencing input: peripheral blood. CDR3 region: CASSESGTAYGYTF. DNA for the CDR3: TGCGCCAGCAGTGAGTCCGGGACAGCCTATGGCTACACCTTC.